This record looks at one TCR beta chain sequence and its context. The antigen is undetermined. CDR1 ENHRY and CDR2 SYGVKD come from the germline V gene. The ends were cut back, 2 bases at V and 3 bases at J, with 11 bases in the middle. This CDR3 has 14 amino acids. Method: immunoSEQ multiplex PCR; TCRdb's copy keeps in-frame clones and lacks some. Of more than 55,000 clones listed, more than 75% were seen once; the top ten hold more than 3.5%. The sample is drawn from a study of OX40 agonist ivuxolimab in advanced cancers. Whole-study results and caveats: In a subset of nonresponders, normalized T-cell clonal expansion was also low. Relative to CD4+, CD8+ T cells held more expanded clones on average. Circulating CD4+ and CD8+ T cells showed clonal expansion by week 6 at 0.1 to 3.0 mg/kg.

This receptor was identified in an adult with an advanced solid tumor such as melanoma, head and neck, liver or kidney cancer. The chain carries TRBV10-3 and TRBJ2-7; D might be TRBD1 (6 bases). Here the sequenced sample was CD4+ or CD8+ T cells sorted from blood, taken in a trial of the OX40 agonist ivuxolimab. CDR3 region: CAISEQGPNYEQYF. The DNA of the CDR3 is TGTGCCATCAGTGAGCAGGGGCCAAACTACGAGCAGTACTTC.